The entry below gives a single TCR beta chain sequence along with its context. This sample is part of a study of T cell responses to AZD1222 COVID-19 vaccine. Only in-frame clones appear in the TCRdb table, and some are missing; sequencing was by immunoSEQ multiplex PCR. The sample lists some 130,000 clones; approximately 83% were seen once. Germline V gives CDR1 MRHNA, CDR2 SNTAGT. V dropped 0 bases and J dropped 4; count of bases not matched to a gene: 4. The CDR3 has 15 amino acids. This TCR was sampled from an adult in good health. Source: peripheral blood, taken on day 0 of AZD1222 vaccination. This rearrangement joins TRBV6-4 to TRBJ2-3; TRBD1 aligns across 7 bases. The CDR3 region is CASSDSNQGADTQYF. DNA of the CDR3: TGTGCCAGCAGTGACTCGAACCAGGGGGCAGATACGCAGTATTTT.